This T cell receptor beta chain was identified in a study of breast tumors, draining lymph nodes, adjacent tissues. TCRdb reprocessed the multiplex PCR reads with MiXCR, giving one entry per CDR3 protein. In the table there are around 230,000 distinct CDR3 sequences, less than 40% of which are singletons. This clonotype showed up just a few times. This CDR3 has 15 residues. From germline, CDR1 is SGHAT and CDR2 FQNNGV. Trimming pared 10 bases from V and 2 bases from J, leaving 19 bases between. Axillary draining lymph nodes of breast cancer patients supplied the node samples. The rearrangement uses TRBV11-2 and TRBJ2-3; D is perhaps TRBD2 (5 bases). The sample comprised axillary lymph node tissue. The source is a female donor with breast cancer. Some clones in this sample may be carry-over from other donors' samples. CDR3 sequence: CATQSGERPTDTQYF. CDR3 nucleotides: TGTGCCACCCAATCCGGGGAAAGGCCCACAGATACGCAGTATTTT.